Listed below are T cell receptor beta chains from one sample, sequenced in a study of Ad26.COV2.S vaccination and SARS-CoV-2 variants. TCRdb's copy holds only in-frame clones and misses some; the assay was immunoSEQ multiplex PCR. In the table there are about 320,000 clones, 85% to 90% of which are singletons. The sequences come from peripheral blood, collected in a trial of Ad26.COV2.S vaccine versus placebo. The receptors shown here come from a person between 18 and 65 years old who received the Ad26.COV2.S COVID-19 vaccine or a placebo. The CDR3 runs from the conserved cysteine through the conserved F or W. Each record gives: CDR3 protein, CDR3 DNA, V gene, D gene, J gene. D genes are given only for firm matches.

CASSQTTGNTEAFF | TGTGCCAGCAGCCAAACCACAGGAAACACTGAAGCTTTCTTT | TRBV7-2 | - | TRBJ1-1
CASSQDWGQPQHF | TGTGCCAGCAGCCAAGATTGGGGTCAGCCCCAGCATTTT | TRBV4-2 | - | TRBJ1-5
CASRLTGTVTYGYTF | TGTGCCAGCAGACTCACCGGGACAGTAACCTATGGCTACACCTTC | TRBV2 | TRBD1 | TRBJ1-2
CASTLHGTGENEKLFF | TGTGCCAGCACCTTACACGGGACAGGGGAGAATGAAAAACTGTTTTTT | TRBV5-8 | TRBD1 | TRBJ1-4
CASSPEVVGEDTQYF | TGTGCCAGCTCGCCTGAAGTAGTAGGGGAAGATACGCAGTATTTT | TRBV18 | - | TRBJ2-3
CASSYTTGSQETQYF | TGTGCCAGCAGTTATACTACAGGGTCGCAAGAGACCCAGTACTTC | TRBV6-5 | - | TRBJ2-5
CASAWTGETYEQYF | TGCGCCAGCGCGTGGACAGGGGAAACCTACGAGCAGTACTTC | TRBV10-2 | TRBD1 | TRBJ2-7
CASSKQGDTGELFF | TGTGCCAGTAGTAAACAGGGGGACACCGGGGAGCTGTTTTTT | TRBV19 | TRBD1 | TRBJ2-2
CASSEVGALRYGYTF | TGTGCCAGCAGTGAAGTAGGGGCGCTCCGCTATGGCTACACCTTC | TRBV6-1 | - | TRBJ1-2
CASSLVGVGGYTF | TGTGCCAGCAGCTTAGTAGGGGTGGGCGGCTACACCTTC | TRBV7-2 | - | TRBJ1-2
CASSTDGYGSYTF | TGTGCCAGCAGCACGGACGGCTATGGTAGCTACACCTTC | TRBV11-3 | - | TRBJ1-2
CSVGEGLYEQYF | TGCAGCGTTGGTGAGGGGCTCTACGAGCAGTACTTC | TRBV29-1 | - | TRBJ2-7
CASAYPIVDTQYF | TGTGCCAGCGCCTACCCTATCGTAGATACGCAGTATTTT | TRBV3-1/TRBV3-2 | - | TRBJ2-3
CASSTDRTGETQYF | TGTGCCAGCAGCACTGACAGGACGGGAGAGACCCAGTACTTC | TRBV5-4 | - | TRBJ2-5
CASSSGGDEQFF | TGTGCCAGCAGCTCGGGTGGCGATGAGCAGTTCTTC | TRBV9 | - | TRBJ2-1
CASSTTGTSGPDTQYF | TGTGCCAGTAGTACCACCGGGACTAGCGGACCAGATACGCAGTATTTT | TRBV19 | TRBD2 | TRBJ2-3
CASRSQAGLHNEQFF | TGCGCCAGCAGATCTCAAGCGGGACTTCACAATGAGCAGTTCTTC | TRBV5-1 | TRBD2 | TRBJ2-1
CASSPGLAGGTGELFF | TGTGCCAGCAGCCCCGGACTAGCGGGAGGTACCGGGGAGCTGTTTTTT | TRBV7-3 | TRBD2 | TRBJ2-2
CASSLGSAFF | TGTGCCAGCAGTTTAGGATCAGCTTTCTTT | TRBV12-3/TRBV12-4 | - | TRBJ1-1
CASSTGSPYEQYF | TGTGCCAGCAGCACAGGGAGCCCCTACGAGCAGTACTTC | TRBV9 | - | TRBJ2-7
CASSEMGAGANVLTF | TGTGCCAGCAGTGAAATGGGGGCTGGGGCCAACGTCCTGACTTTC | TRBV2 | - | TRBJ2-6
CAITSYREGTDTQYF | TGTGCCATCACTTCGTACAGGGAAGGTACAGATACGCAGTATTTT | TRBV6-6 | - | TRBJ2-3